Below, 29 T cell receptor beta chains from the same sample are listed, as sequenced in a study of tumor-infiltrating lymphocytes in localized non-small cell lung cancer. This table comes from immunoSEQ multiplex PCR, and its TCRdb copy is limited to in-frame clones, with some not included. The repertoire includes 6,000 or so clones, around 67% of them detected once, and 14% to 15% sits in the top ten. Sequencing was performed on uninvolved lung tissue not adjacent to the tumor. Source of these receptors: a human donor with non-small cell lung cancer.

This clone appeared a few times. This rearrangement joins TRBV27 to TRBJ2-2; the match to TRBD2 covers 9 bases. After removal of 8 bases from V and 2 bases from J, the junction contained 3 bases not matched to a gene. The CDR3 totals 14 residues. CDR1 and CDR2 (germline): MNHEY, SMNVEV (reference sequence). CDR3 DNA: TGTGCCAGCCGTAGCGGGAGAAACACCGGGGAGCTGTTTTTT. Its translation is CASRSGRNTGELFF.

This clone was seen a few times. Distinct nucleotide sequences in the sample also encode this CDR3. CDR3 amino acids: CSVVSGAYEQYF. As DNA, the CDR3 is TGCAGCGTTGTTAGCGGGGCCTACGAGCAGTACTTC. The chain couples TRBV29-1 to TRBJ2-7; 8 bases fit TRBD2. Trimming removed 4 bases from V and 2 bases from J; junction bases left unmatched: 1. The V gene's germline CDR1 is SQVTM and CDR2 ANQGSEA. The CDR3 spans 12 residues.

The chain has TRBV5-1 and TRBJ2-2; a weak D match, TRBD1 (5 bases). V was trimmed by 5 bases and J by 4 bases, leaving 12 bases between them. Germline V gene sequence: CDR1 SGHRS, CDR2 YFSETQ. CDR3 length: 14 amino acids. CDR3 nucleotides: TGCGCCAGCAGGGAAGGGGTTGGCACCGGGGAGCTGTTTTTT. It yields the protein CASREGVGTGELFF.

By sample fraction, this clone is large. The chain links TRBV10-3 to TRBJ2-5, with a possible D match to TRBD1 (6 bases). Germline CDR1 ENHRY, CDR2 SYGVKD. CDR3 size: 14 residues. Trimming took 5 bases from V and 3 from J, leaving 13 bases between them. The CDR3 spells CAISLLQGKETQYF. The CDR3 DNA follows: TGTGCCATCAGTCTACTACAGGGAAAAGAGACCCAGTACTTC.

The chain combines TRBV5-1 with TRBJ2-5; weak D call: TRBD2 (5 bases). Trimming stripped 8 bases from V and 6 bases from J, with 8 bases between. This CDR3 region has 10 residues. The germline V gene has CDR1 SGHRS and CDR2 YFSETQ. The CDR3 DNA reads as TGCGCCAGGGAGGAGAAGACCCAGTACTTC. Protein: CAREEKTQYF.

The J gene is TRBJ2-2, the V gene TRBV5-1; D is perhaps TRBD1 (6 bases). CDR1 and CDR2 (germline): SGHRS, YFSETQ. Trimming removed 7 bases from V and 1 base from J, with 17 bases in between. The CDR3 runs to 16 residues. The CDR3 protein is CASAQGTTQNTGELFF. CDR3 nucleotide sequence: TGCGCCAGCGCACAAGGGACAACCCAGAACACCGGGGAGCTGTTTTTT.

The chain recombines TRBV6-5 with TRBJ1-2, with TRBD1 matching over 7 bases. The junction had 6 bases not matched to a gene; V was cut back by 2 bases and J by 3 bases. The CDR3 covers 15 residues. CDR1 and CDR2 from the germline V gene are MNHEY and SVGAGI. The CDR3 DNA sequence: TGTGCCAGCAGTTACCAGGGAGGGGGCTACTATGGCTACACCTTC. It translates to CASSYQGGGYYGYTF.

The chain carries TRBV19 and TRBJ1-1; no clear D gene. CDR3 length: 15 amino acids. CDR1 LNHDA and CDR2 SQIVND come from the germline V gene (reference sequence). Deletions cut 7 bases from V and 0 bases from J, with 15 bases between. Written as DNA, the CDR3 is TGTGCCAGTACGGTGCGGGCCAACTTGAACACTGAAGCTTTCTTT. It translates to CASTVRANLNTEAFF.

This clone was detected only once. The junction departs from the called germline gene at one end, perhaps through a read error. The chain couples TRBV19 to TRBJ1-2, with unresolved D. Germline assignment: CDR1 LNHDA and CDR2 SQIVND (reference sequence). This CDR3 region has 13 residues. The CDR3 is CVSRSYLEDGYTF. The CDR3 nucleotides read TGTGTCAGTAGAAGCTATCTTGAGGATGGCTACACCTTC.

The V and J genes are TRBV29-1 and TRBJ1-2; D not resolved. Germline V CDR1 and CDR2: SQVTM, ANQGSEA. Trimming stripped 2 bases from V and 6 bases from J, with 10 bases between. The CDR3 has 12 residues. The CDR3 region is CSVESNDHGYTF. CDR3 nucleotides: TGCAGCGTTGAATCTAACGATCATGGCTACACCTTC.

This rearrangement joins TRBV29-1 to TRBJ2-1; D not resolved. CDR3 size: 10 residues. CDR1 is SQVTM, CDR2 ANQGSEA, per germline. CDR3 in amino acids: CSVSINEQFF. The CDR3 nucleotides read TGCAGTGTATCAATCAATGAGCAGTTCTTC.

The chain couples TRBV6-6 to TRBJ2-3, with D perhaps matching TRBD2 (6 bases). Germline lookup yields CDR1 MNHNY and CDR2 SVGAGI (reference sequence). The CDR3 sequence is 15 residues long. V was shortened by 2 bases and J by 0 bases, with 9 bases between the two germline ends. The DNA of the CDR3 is TGTGCCAGCAGTTACGTGACTAGAAGCACAGATACGCAGTATTTT. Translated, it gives CASSYVTRSTDTQYF.

DNA of the CDR3: TGTGCCAGCAGAACGCCGGGACAGGGGTTGCACGAGCAGTACTTC. Residues: CASRTPGQGLHEQYF. V is TRBV28 and J is TRBJ2-7; 10 nucleotides line up with TRBD1. V lost 6 bases to trimming and J lost 5 bases; unmatched junction nucleotides: 10. This CDR3 is built from 15 residues. From germline, CDR1 is MDHEN and CDR2 SYDVKM.

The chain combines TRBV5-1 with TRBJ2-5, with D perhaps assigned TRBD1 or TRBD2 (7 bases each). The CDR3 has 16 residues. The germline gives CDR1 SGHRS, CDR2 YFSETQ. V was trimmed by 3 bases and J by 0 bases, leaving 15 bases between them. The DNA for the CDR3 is TGCGCCAGCAGCTCCAGGGGGGGCGGGTACCAAGAGACCCAGTACTTC. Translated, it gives CASSSRGGGYQETQYF.

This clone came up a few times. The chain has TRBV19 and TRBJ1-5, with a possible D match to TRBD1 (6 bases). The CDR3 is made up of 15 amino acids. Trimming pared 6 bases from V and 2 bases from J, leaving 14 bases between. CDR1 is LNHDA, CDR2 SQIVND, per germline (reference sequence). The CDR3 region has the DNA TGTGCCAGTAGGGGATGGGGGGGCGGCAATCAGCCCCAGCATTTT. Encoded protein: CASRGWGGGNQPQHF. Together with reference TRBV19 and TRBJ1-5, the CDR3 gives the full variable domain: DGGITQSPKYLFRKEGQNVTLSCEQNLNHDAMYWYRQDPGQGLRLIYYSQIVNDFQKGDIAEGYSVSREKKESFPLTVTSAQKNPTAFYLCASRGWGGGNQPQHFGDGTRLSIL.

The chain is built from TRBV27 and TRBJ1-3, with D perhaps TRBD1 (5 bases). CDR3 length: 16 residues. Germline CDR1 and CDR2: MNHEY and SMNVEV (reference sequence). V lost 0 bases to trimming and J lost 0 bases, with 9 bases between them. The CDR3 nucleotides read TGTGCCAGCAGTTTATCGGGACGGAGCTCTGGAAACACCATATATTTT. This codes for CASSLSGRSSGNTIYF.

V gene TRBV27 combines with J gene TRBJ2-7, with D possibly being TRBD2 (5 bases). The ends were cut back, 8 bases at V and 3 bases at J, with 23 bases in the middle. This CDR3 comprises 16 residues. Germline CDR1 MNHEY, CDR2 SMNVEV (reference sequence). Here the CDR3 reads CASGTRRDSVSYEQYF. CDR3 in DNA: TGTGCCAGCGGCACCCGTCGGGATAGCGTTAGCTACGAGCAGTACTTC.

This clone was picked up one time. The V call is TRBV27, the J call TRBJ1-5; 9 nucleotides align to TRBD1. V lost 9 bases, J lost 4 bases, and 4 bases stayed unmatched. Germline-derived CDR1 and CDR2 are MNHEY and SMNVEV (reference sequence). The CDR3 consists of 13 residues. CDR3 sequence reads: CASTGGRNQPQHF. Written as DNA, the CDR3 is TGTGCCAGTACAGGGGGCCGGAATCAGCCCCAGCATTTT.

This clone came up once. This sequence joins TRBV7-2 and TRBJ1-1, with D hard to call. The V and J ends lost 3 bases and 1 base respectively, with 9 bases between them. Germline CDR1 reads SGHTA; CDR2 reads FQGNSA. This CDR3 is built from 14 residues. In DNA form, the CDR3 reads TGTGCCAGCAGCTTCCTACACACGAACACTGAAGCTTTCTTT. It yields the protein CASSFLHTNTEAFF.

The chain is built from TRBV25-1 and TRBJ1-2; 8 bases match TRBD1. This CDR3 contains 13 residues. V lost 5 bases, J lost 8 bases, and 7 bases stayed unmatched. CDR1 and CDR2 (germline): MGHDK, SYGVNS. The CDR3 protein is CASSPRTGRGYTF. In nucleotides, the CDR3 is TGTGCCAGCAGTCCTAGGACAGGGCGAGGCTACACCTTC.

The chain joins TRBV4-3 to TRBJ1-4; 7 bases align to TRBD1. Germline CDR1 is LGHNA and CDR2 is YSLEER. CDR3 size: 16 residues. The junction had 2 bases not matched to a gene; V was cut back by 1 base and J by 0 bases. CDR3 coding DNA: TGCGCCAGCAGCCAAGTGACAGGGTCAACTAATGAAAAACTGTTTTTT. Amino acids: CASSQVTGSTNEKLFF.

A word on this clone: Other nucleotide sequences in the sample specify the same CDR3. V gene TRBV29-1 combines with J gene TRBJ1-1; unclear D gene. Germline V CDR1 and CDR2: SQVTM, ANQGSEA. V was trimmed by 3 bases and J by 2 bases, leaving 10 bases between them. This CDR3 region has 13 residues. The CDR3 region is CSVDGSPNTEAFF. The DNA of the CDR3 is TGCAGCGTTGACGGCAGCCCCAACACTGAAGCTTTCTTT.

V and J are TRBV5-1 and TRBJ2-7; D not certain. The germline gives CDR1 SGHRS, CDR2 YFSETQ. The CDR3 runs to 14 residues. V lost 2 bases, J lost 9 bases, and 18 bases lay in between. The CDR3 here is CASSFMPSLLGQYF. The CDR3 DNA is TGCGCCAGCAGCTTCATGCCCTCACTTTTGGGGCAGTACTTC.

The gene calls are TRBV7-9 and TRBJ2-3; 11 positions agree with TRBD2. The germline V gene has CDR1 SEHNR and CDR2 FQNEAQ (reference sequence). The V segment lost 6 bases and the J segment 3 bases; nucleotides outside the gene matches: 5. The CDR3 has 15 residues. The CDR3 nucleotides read TGTGCCAGCAGTCCCGGGACTAGCGGTACAGATACGCAGTATTTT. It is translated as CASSPGTSGTDTQYF.

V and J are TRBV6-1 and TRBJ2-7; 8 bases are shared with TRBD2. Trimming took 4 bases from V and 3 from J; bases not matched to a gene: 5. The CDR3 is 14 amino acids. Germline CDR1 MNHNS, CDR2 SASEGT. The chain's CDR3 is CASSVETSVYEQYF. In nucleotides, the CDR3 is TGTGCCAGCAGTGTTGAGACTAGCGTCTACGAGCAGTACTTC.

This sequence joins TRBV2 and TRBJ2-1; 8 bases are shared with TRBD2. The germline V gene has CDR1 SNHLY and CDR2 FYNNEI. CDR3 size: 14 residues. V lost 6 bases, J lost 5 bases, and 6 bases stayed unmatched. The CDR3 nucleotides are TGTGCCAGCAGGGAGCGGGGGCGAGACAATGAGCAGTTCTTC. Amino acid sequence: CASRERGRDNEQFF.

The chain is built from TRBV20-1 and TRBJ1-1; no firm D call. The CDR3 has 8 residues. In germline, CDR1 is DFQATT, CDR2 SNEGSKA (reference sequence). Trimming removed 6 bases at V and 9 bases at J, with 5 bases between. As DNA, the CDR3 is TGCAGTGCCCTTAAAGCTTTCTTT. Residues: CSALKAFF.

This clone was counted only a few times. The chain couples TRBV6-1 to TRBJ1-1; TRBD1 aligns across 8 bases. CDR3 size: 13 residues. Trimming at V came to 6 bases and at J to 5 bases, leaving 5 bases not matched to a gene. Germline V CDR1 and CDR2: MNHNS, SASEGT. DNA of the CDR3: TGTGCCAGCAGCGACAGGGGAGAAACTGAAGCTTTCTTT. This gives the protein CASSDRGETEAFF.

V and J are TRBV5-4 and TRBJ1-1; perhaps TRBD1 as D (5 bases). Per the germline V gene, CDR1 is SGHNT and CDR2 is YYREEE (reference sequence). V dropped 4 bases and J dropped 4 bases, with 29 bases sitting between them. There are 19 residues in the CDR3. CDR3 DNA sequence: TGTGCCAGCAGCCCCCCAACAAAACCGGGACGGTTCCATCCCACTGAAGCTTTCTTT. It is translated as CASSPPTKPGRFHPTEAFF.